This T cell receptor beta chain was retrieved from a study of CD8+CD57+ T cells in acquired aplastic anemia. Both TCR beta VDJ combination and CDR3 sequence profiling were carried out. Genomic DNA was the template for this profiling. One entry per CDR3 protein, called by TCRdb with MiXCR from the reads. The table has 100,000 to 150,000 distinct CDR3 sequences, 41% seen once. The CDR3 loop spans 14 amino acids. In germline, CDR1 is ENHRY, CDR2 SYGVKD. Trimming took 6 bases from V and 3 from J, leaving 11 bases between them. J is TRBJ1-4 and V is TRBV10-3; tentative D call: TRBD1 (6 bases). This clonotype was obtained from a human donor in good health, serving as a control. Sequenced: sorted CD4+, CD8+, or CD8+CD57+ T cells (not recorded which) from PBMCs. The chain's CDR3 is CAISRDTSNEKLFF. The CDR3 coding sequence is TGTGCCATCAGCAGGGACACTTCTAATGAAAAACTGTTTTTT.